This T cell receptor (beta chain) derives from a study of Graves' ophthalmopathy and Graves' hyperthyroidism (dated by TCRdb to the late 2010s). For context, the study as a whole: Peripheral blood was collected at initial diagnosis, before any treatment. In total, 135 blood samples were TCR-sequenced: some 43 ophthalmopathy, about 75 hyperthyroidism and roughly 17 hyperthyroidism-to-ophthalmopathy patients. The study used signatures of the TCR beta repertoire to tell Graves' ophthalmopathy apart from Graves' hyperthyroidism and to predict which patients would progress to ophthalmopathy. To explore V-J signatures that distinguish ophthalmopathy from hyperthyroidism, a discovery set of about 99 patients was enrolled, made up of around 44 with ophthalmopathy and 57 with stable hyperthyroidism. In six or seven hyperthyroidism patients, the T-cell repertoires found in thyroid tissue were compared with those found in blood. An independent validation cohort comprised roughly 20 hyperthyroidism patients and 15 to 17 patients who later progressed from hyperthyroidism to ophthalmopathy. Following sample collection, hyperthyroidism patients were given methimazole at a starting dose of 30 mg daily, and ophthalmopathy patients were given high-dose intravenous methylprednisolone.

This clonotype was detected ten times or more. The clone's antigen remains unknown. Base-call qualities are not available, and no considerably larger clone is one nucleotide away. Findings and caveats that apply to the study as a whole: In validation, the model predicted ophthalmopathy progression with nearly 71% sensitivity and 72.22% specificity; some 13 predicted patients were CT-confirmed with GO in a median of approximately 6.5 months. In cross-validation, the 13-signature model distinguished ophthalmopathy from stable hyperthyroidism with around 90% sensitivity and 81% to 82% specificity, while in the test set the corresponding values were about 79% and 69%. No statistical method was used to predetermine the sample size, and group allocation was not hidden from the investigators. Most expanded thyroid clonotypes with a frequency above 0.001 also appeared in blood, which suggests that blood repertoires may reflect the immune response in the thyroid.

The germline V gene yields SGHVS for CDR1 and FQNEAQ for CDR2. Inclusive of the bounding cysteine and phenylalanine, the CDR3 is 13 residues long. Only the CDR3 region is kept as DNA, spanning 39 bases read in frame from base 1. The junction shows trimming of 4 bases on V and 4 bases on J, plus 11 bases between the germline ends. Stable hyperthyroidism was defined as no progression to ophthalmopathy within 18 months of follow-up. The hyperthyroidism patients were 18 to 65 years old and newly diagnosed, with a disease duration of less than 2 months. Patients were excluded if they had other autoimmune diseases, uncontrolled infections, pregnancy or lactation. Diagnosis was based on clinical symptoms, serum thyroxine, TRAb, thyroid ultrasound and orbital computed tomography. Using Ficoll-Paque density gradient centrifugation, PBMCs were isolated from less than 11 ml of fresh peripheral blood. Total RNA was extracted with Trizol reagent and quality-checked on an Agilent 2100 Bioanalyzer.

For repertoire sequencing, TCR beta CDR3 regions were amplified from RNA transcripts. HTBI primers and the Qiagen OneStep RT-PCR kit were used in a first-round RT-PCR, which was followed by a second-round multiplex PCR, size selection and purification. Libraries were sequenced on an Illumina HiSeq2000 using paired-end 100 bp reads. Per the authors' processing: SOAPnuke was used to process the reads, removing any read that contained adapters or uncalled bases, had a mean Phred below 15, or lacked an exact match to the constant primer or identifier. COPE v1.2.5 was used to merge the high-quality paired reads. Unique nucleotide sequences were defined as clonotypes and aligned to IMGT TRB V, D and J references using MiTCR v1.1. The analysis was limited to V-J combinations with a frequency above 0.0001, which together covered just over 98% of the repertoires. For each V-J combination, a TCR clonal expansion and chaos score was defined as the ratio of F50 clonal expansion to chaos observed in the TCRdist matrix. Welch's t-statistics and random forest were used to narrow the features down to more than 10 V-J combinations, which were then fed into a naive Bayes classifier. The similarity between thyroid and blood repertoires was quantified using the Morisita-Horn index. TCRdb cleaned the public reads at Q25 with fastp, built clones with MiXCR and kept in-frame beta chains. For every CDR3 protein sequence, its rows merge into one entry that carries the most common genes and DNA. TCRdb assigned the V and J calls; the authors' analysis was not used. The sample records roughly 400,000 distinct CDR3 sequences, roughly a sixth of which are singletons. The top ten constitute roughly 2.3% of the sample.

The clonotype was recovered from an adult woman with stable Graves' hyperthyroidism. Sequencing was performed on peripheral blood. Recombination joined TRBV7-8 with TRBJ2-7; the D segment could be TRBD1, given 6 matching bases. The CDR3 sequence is CASSYRTAYEQYF. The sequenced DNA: TGTGCCAGCAGCTATAGGACAGCTTACGAGCAGTACTTC.